This T cell receptor beta chain originates from a study of metastatic and nonmetastatic thyroid tumors. TCRdb re-clonotyped the PCR reads via MiXCR. This sample has about 21,000 clones, with more than 35% found just once. Germline V gene data show CDR1 as MGHDK and CDR2 as SYGVNS. This CDR3 has 12 residues. Thyroid surgery was performed in patients who had received no treatment beforehand. This clone turned up a few times. A junction end diverges from the germline sequence, so it may reflect a read error. The clonotype comes from a female donor with papillary thyroid cancer or a benign thyroid nodule (not recorded which). Some clones in this sample may be carry-over from other donors' samples. Specimen: tumor tissue. The V gene is TRBV25-1, the J gene TRBJ1-2; D ambiguous. The CDR3 loop reads CASSKGPYVYTF. The CDR3 DNA sequence: TGTGCCAGCAGCAAGGGTCCCTATGTCTACACCTTC.